Below are 17 T cell receptor beta chains sequenced from a single sample in a study of CDR3 diversity in severe acne. TCRdb ran MiXCR on the PCR reads and lists one entry per CDR3 protein. Of roughly 100,000 distinct CDR3 sequences in the sample, 45% to 60% were seen once. The sequenced material came from blood. These TCRs come from a male donor with acne.

As for this clonotype: One junction end disagrees with the germline gene, perhaps due to a read error. J is TRBJ1-6 and V is TRBV24-1; possible D gene TRBD1, 6 bases. CDR1 is KGHDR, CDR2 SFDVKD, per germline. The CDR3 runs 14 residues. CDR3 bases: TGTGCCAGCAGTTTTAGCAGGGGAAATTCACCCCTCCACTTT. This encodes CASSFSRGNSPLHF.

The table lists this clonotype with many counts. The chain carries TRBV19 and TRBJ2-2; D gene uncertain. V shed 10 bases and J shed 6 bases, with 9 bases lying between them. The CDR3 has 11 residues. The germline gives CDR1 LNHDA, CDR2 SQIVND (reference sequence). The CDR3 protein is CATREAGELFF. DNA for the CDR3: TGTGCCACCCGAGAAGCCGGGGAGCTGTTTTTT.

V gene TRBV29-1 combines with J gene TRBJ1-1, with D perhaps TRBD1 (6 bases). The germline V gene encodes CDR1 SQVTM and CDR2 ANQGSEA. V lost 6 bases and J 4 bases, leaving 12 bases between the germline ends. This CDR3 has 12 amino acids. The CDR3 nucleotides are TGCAGCGTCATTGGACAGTCCACTGAAGCTTTCTTT. This codes for CSVIGQSTEAFF.

This clonotype was picked up many times. This sequence joins TRBV7-9 and TRBJ1-2; a weak D match, TRBD1 (5 bases). The V gene lost 3 bases and the J gene lost 4 bases, with 9 bases spanning the gap. Germline CDR1 SEHNR, CDR2 FQNEAQ (reference sequence). This CDR3 spans 13 amino acids. In DNA, the CDR3 is TGTGCCAGCAGCTTCAGGGATGGCTATGGCTACACCTTC. Its translation: CASSFRDGYGYTF.

This chain uses TRBV25-1 with TRBJ1-4; D is ambiguous. Germline V CDR1 and CDR2: MGHDK, SYGVNS. This CDR3 comprises 14 residues. Trimming cost V 10 bases and J 6 bases, with 18 bases left between them. CDR3 nucleotide sequence: TGTGCCACCCACTACGGCACTGAAGATGAAAAACTGTTTTTT. This sequence encodes CATHYGTEDEKLFF. The whole variable domain, remainder taken from reference TRBV25-1 and TRBJ1-4, is EADIYQTPRYLVIGTGKKITLECSQTMGHDKMYWYQQDPGMELHLIHYSYGVNSTEKGDLSSESTVSRIRTEHFPLTLESARPSHTSQYLCATHYGTEDEKLFFGSGTQLSVL.

Notes on this clonotype: One end of the junction varies from germline; a read error may be responsible. The rearrangement joins TRBV10-3 to TRBJ2-7; D unresolved. Germline CDR1 and CDR2: ENHRY and SYGVKD. The CDR3 totals 12 residues. The CDR3 loop reads CASSVASYEQYF. DNA for the CDR3: TGTGCCAGCAGTGTAGCATCCTACGAGCAGTACTTC.

In its sample, this clonotype was seen once. This could be a read error, since a much larger clone is one nucleotide away. Because it lacks the conserved phenylalanine or tryptophan at the end, this CDR3 is likely a read error. This chain links TRBV2 with TRBJ1-1; D perhaps matches TRBD1 (6 bases). With 6 bases removed from V and 10 bases from J, the gap between germline ends came to 18 bases. In germline, CDR1 is SNHLY, CDR2 FYNNEI. This CDR3 contains 13 residues. The CDR3 DNA reads TGTGCCAGCAGGTCCACAGGGTTTCAGGCAGCTTTCCTT. Translating gives CASRSTGFQAAFL.

For the CDR3, the DNA is TGCAGTGCTAGGACCCTCGACGCGGCTAGCGAGACCTACGAGCAGTACTTC. Residues: CSARTLDAASETYEQYF. The chain combines TRBV20-1 with TRBJ2-7, with D perhaps TRBD2 (6 bases). Germline CDR1 DFQATT, CDR2 SNEGSKA (reference sequence). Trimming removed 3 bases from V and 2 bases from J, with 23 bases in between. This CDR3 contains 17 residues.

A word on this clonotype: This may come from a read error, since a much larger clone is one base off. CDR3 DNA sequence: TGTGCCACCAGTGACCGAGATACAGATGCGCAGTATTTT. This codes for CATSDRDTDAQYF. The rearrangement joins TRBV24-1 to TRBJ2-3; no clear D. Germline assignment: CDR1 KGHDR and CDR2 SFDVKD. The CDR3 runs to 13 residues.

The chain has TRBV6-5 and TRBJ1-2; 7 bases line up with TRBD1. The trim removed 5 bases at V and 4 bases at J, leaving 10 bases unmatched. The CDR3 is 15 residues long. Germline CDR1 is MNHEY and CDR2 is SVGAGI. CDR3 sequence: CASSPTGTVGYGYTF. The CDR3, as DNA: TGTGCCAGCAGTCCCACAGGGACAGTCGGCTATGGCTACACCTTC.

This clonotype was seen more than once but under ten times. The CDR3 reads CASSTGLAENEQFF. In DNA form, the CDR3 reads TGTGCCAGCAGCACCGGACTAGCGGAGAACGAGCAGTTCTTC. J is TRBJ2-1 and V is TRBV7-6; TRBD2 aligns across 10 bases. CDR1 SGHVS and CDR2 FNYEAQ come from the germline V gene. The J segment lost 10 bases and the V segment lost 5 bases, leaving 8 bases of the junction unmatched. The CDR3 spans 14 residues.

By share, this clonotype ranks as medium-sized. The V call is TRBV20-1, the J call TRBJ2-5, with 9 bases matching TRBD2. Germline CDR1 and CDR2: DFQATT and SNEGSKA (reference sequence). The CDR3 length is 16 residues. The ends lost 5 bases at V and 5 bases at J; junction bases unmatched: 15. CDR3 in amino acids: CSAAGRVAGEEETQYF. DNA for the CDR3: TGCAGTGCTGCCGGGAGGGTAGCGGGAGAGGAGGAGACCCAGTACTTC.

In this sample, this clonotype turned up a few times. V is TRBV2 and J is TRBJ1-1, with a weak D call TRBD1 (5 bases). The ends were cut back, 4 bases at V and 1 base at J, with 10 bases in the middle. CDR1 SNHLY and CDR2 FYNNEI come from the germline V gene. The CDR3 spans 14 residues. CDR3 sequence reads: CASSGGRRNTEAFF. The CDR3 DNA reads as TGTGCCAGCAGTGGGGGACGTCGGAACACTGAAGCTTTCTTT.

Note on this clonotype: A much larger clone sits a single nucleotide away, making a read error possible. The chain uses TRBV2 and TRBJ1-1; D not resolved. Germline CDR1 SNHLY, CDR2 FYNNEI. V was shortened by 6 bases and J by 3 bases, with 14 bases between the two germline ends. The CDR3 length is 14 residues. The CDR3 is CASSLDRKDTEAFF. The CDR3 DNA follows: TGTGCCAGCAGCCTCGATCGTAAGGACACTGAAGCTTTCTTT.

This clonotype was detected once. Without the conserved terminal phenylalanine or tryptophan, this CDR3 likely stems from a read error. The chain links TRBV3-1 to TRBJ2-3; possibly TRBD1 for D (6 bases). The J call is in doubt because the DNA end fits TRBJ1-5 better. The germline V gene encodes CDR1 LGHDT and CDR2 YNNKEL (reference sequence). The CDR3 is 17 amino acids. The chain's CDR3 is CASSQVMGRGGTDTQHS. In DNA, the CDR3 is TGTGCCAGCAGCCAAGTCATGGGCAGGGGAGGCACAGATACGCAGCATTCT.

The V gene is TRBV15, the J gene TRBJ2-2; perhaps TRBD1 as D (6 bases). CDR3 length: 17 residues. Trimming stripped 0 bases from V and 1 base from J, with 12 bases between. CDR1 and CDR2 from the germline V gene are LNHNV and YYDKDF (reference sequence). The CDR3 reads CATSRDYSRGNTGELFF. For the CDR3, the DNA is TGTGCCACCAGCAGAGATTATTCCAGGGGGAACACCGGGGAGCTGTTTTTT.

This clonotype was seen ten or more times. The J gene is TRBJ1-5, the V gene TRBV5-5; 8 bases are shared with TRBD1. With V trimmed by 0 bases and J by 3 bases, 2 bases remained unmatched. From germline, CDR1 is SGHKS and CDR2 YYEKEE (reference sequence). The CDR3 length is 15 residues. The CDR3 bases are TGTGCCAGCAGCTTGGCGGACAGGGTCAATCAGCCCCAGCATTTT. Translated, it gives CASSLADRVNQPQHF.